This T cell receptor beta chain was documented in a study of CD8 T cells in Susac syndrome. The junction had 6 bases not matched to a gene; V was cut back by 3 bases and J by 6 bases. CDR1 and CDR2 from the germline V gene are DFQATT and SNEGSKA (reference sequence). This CDR3 comprises 13 residues. The patients who served as multiple sclerosis controls were treatment-naive and had stable or active relapsing-remitting disease that fulfilled the revised McDonald criteria. Random hexamers were used to reverse transcribe the RNA input (roughly 0.5 to 1 ug). One entry per CDR3 protein, called by TCRdb with MiXCR from the immunoSEQ multiplex PCR reads. In the table there are around 200,000 distinct CDR3 sequences, 95% of which are singletons.

This receptor was identified in a human donor with multiple sclerosis. V gene TRBV20-1 combines with J gene TRBJ2-3; 7 nucleotides match TRBD2. The sequencing sample was made of CD4+ T cells from PBMCs. CDR3 nucleotide sequence: TGCAGTGCTAGGGCACTAGCGCGGGATACGCAGTATTTT. It yields the protein CSARALARDTQYF.